This TCR beta chain was retrieved from a study of response to subunit inactivated influenza vaccine. Study-wide results and caveats: T cells newly recruited by each seasonal influenza vaccination are few, the authors suggested.

About this clonotype itself: As yet, its antigen is unknown.

The CDR3 has 13 residues. The germline V gene encodes CDR1 SGHAT and CDR2 FQNNGV. Via MiXCR, TCRdb re-called the RT-PCR reads, giving one row per CDR3 protein. The repertoire includes about 570,000 distinct CDR3 sequences, roughly 12% of them detected once, and roughly 11% sits in the top ten. These data also formed part of another study, on T cells expressing NK-cell markers. This second report adds: As the method of synthesis, 5'RACE template switching with UMIs yielded TCR beta cDNA. Roughly 6 donors showed dominant NKG2C+ clonotypes comprising about 1.0-7.5% of their CD8+ T cells. Where several donors were concerned, these clonotypes also led the CD3+CD56-NKG2C+ fraction.

This sequence joins TRBV11-2 and TRBJ2-3; D call uncertain. Matching the DNA end better, TRBJ1-5 makes the J call doubtful. Sequenced material: PBMCs from blood, taken on the day of vaccination. This TCR derives from a man between 45 and 60 years old who received an inactivated influenza vaccine. The CDR3, as DNA: TGTGCCAGCAGCTCAGCTTTCACAGATACGCAGCATTTT. It is translated as CASSSAFTDTQHF.